This T cell receptor beta chain was sequenced during a study of blood T cell repertoires in COVID-19. Across the study: COVID-19 samples from acute and convalescent phases originated in the United States, Italy and Spain.

Germline CDR1 reads SEHNR; CDR2 reads FQNEAQ (reference sequence). Trimming cost V 2 bases and J 3 bases; bases outside gene matches: 5. The CDR3 consists of 15 residues. Sequencing used immunoSEQ multiplex PCR; TCRdb keeps in-frame clones, though not all of them. In the table there are over 300,000 clones, 88% of which are singletons. The chain is built from TRBV7-9 and TRBJ1-1; TRBD1 matches at 8 bases. Sequenced input: PBMCs or T cells enriched from blood (not recorded which). The origin of this receptor is a woman aged 25 to 39 with acute COVID-19. The CDR3 protein is CASSLRDRYHTEAFF. CDR3 nucleotide sequence: TGTGCCAGCAGCTTACGGGACAGGTATCACACTGAAGCTTTCTTT.